This record concerns one T cell receptor beta chain sequence. Its antigen is undetermined. Some clones are missing from TCRdb's copy, which holds only in-frame ones; the method was immunoSEQ multiplex PCR. The table shows just under 45,000 clones, with 94% occurring only once. This specimen belongs to a study of T cells in tuberculosis. Regarding the study as a whole: Cases with active tuberculosis were adults, while controls were adolescents. GEM motif frequencies gave around 70% accuracy; the GMM repertoire gave about 87%.

Sequencing was carried out using PBMCs. The TCR comes from a donor aged 10-29 years with latent tuberculosis or without tuberculosis infection. Some clones in this sample may be carry-over from other donors' samples.

The CDR3 is CASSLLVSHEQYF. The DNA for the CDR3 is TGTGCCAGCAGCCTACTAGTATCCCACGAGCAGTACTTC. The V and J genes are TRBV4-2 and TRBJ2-7; TRBD2 might be the D (5 bases). CDR1 is LGHNA, CDR2 YNFKEQ, per germline. CDR3 size: 13 residues. The V end was cut by 4 bases, the J end by 5 bases, with 12 bases between.